The T cell receptor (beta chain) under discussion was sequenced for a study of control samples from healthy donors and cancer patients. Method: immunoSEQ multiplex PCR; TCRdb's copy keeps in-frame clones and lacks some. Among about 180,000 clones listed, about 90% were seen once. The V segment lost 5 bases and the J segment 5 bases; nucleotides outside the gene matches: 9. This CDR3 spans 15 amino acids. CDR1 is SGHTA and CDR2 is FQGTGA in the germline V gene. This rearrangement joins TRBV7-3 to TRBJ2-5, with 9 bases lining up with TRBD2. Sample: blood. The source of this sequence is a woman in her fifties or sixties in good health. The CDR3 nucleotides read TGTGCCAGCAGCCCCCATGCGGGAGGGAGGGAGACCCAGTACTTC. Its protein is CASSPHAGGRETQYF.